A selection of T cell receptor beta chains follows, all from one sample in a study of shared clonotypes between healthy human individuals. This table comes from immunoSEQ multiplex PCR, and its TCRdb copy is limited to in-frame clones, with some not included. The table lists 2,500,000 or so clones, approximately 90% of them singletons. Specimen: naive CD4+ T cells sorted from blood. These receptors were obtained from a man younger than 35 in good health. Each CDR3 is given with its conserved first and last residue.

TRBV10-1,TRBJ2-7,CASSENRGRYEQYF
TRBV6-1,TRBJ2-1,CASSVERDSNEQFF
TRBV5-4,TRBJ2-5,CASSSWTAETQYF
TRBV19,TRBJ2-5,CASSNQQETQYF
TRBV10-3,TRBJ1-1,CAISVATGSNTEAFF
TRBV7-9,TRBJ2-3,CASSLARTRDPDTQYF
TRBV7-2,TRBJ2-6,CASALGSGANVLTF
TRBV2,TRBJ1-5,CASSEQDNQPQHF
TRBV2,TRBJ2-7,CASSGDRAKSYEQYF
TRBV6-1,TRBJ2-4,CASSADRGYIQYF
TRBV20-1,TRBJ2-5,CSAIGWGAQYF
TRBV19,TRBJ1-4,CASSGQTNEKLFF
TRBV7-2,TRBJ2-7,CASSLGRLAATYEQYF
TRBV7-9,TRBJ1-2,CASSPTGGRRGYTF
TRBV6-6,TRBJ2-1,CASSVLAGAYNEQFF
TRBV30,TRBJ2-6,CASEYSGANVLTF
TRBV28,TRBJ2-7,CASSKRGTGRSYEQYF
TRBV7-9,TRBJ1-5,CASSSTGNQPQHF
TRBV7-2,TRBJ2-1,CASRLLPQYNEQFF
TRBV9,TRBJ1-3,CASRPDVYSGNTIYF
TRBV11-3,TRBJ2-1,CASSPGTSDYNEQFF
TRBV5-5,TRBJ1-5,CASSLELNQPQHF
TRBV11-2,TRBJ2-7,CASSYQAYGAGGSYEQYF
TRBV2,TRBJ2-1,CASSKGEVEQFF
TRBV28,TRBJ1-1,CASSAGQNTEAFF
TRBV7-8,TRBJ1-2,CASSSSQGGNYGYTF
TRBV6-5,TRBJ2-2,CASRTYRDEAGELFF
TRBV7-9,TRBJ1-2,CASSQTMVGDYGYTF
TRBV19,TRBJ1-3,CASRTGGSGNTIYF
TRBV18,TRBJ1-2,CASSPQEHRGIYGYTF
TRBV2,TRBJ1-4,CASSEALMGEKLFF
TRBV5-1,TRBJ2-5,CASSFAAQETQYF
TRBV28,TRBJ1-1,CASSYWGRGAFF
TRBV5-1,TRBJ1-1,CASSLVPGTDTEAFF
TRBV18,TRBJ2-3,CASSPQGGEDTQYF
TRBV5-1,TRBJ2-2,CASRASGLGTGELFF
TRBV5-5,TRBJ1-6,CASSLGDRGSSYNSPLHF
TRBV5-1,TRBJ2-3,CASSISGEADTQYF
TRBV15,TRBJ2-7,CATSRDRGGEQYF
TRBV19,TRBJ2-2,CASRNGANTGELFF
TRBV28,TRBJ1-6,CASRFGQGYNSPLHF
TRBV7-9,TRBJ1-1,CASTSPGQIEAFF
TRBV6-1,TRBJ2-7,CASSDWWGGLADSYEQYF
TRBV2,TRBJ2-7,CASSAVGRVALYEQYF
TRBV19,TRBJ1-1,CASSPLPQGGAFF
TRBV2,TRBJ1-1,CASSEQGRTEAFF